These 32 T cell receptor beta chains were all obtained from the same sample, sequenced in a study of T cells in Graves' hyperthyroidism and ophthalmopathy. The investigators amplified TCR beta CDR3 regions from RNA transcripts. HTBI primers drove first-round RT-PCR of the TCR CDR3. Each CDR3 protein gets one entry after TCRdb re-called the multiplex PCR reads with MiXCR. The sample holds hundreds of thousands of distinct CDR3 sequences, over 35% seen once. The sample taken for sequencing was blood. These receptors came from a young man with Graves' hyperthyroidism.

The chain couples TRBV13 to TRBJ2-2, with D unclear. The CDR3 has 15 residues. The germline V gene has CDR1 PRHDT and CDR2 FYEKMQ (reference sequence). V shed 4 bases and J shed 5 bases, with 14 bases lying between them. CDR3 coding DNA: TGTGCCAGCAGCTACTCATCTCCAGCGACCGGGGAGCTGTTTTTT. Its translation is CASSYSSPATGELFF.

This rearrangement joins TRBV5-1 to TRBJ2-5, with D perhaps TRBD1 or TRBD2 (5 bases each). The CDR3 is 16 residues long. The V gene lost 4 bases and the J gene lost 7 bases, with 23 bases spanning the gap. Per germline, CDR1 SGHRS and CDR2 YFSETQ. This chain's CDR3 is CASSSGDTGLRSTQYF. CDR3 nucleotides: TGCGCCAGCAGCAGCGGCGATACGGGGCTTAGGTCGACCCAGTACTTC. The complete variable domain, with remaining parts taken from reference TRBV5-1 and TRBJ2-5, reads KAGVTQTPRYLIKTRGQQVTLSCSPISGHRSVSWYQQTPGQGLQFLFEYFSETQRNKGNFPGRFSGRQFSNSRSEMNVSTLELGDSALYLCASSSGDTGLRSTQYFGPGTRLLVL.

The V call is TRBV29-1, the J call TRBJ2-5, with D perhaps matching TRBD2 (6 bases). In germline, CDR1 is SQVTM, CDR2 ANQGSEA. The CDR3 is 14 residues long. The V end lost 3 bases, the J end lost 4 bases, and 15 bases lay between the germline ends. CDR3 loop: CSVDGQGGGETQYF. Here the CDR3 DNA reads TGCAGCGTTGACGGGCAGGGAGGTGGAGAGACCCAGTACTTC.

The sample holds many counts of this clonotype. Here the CDR3 DNA reads TGTGCCATCAGTGACTACCGCGGGGAGCTGTTTTTT. Translating it yields CAISDYRGELFF. The chain recombines TRBV10-3 with TRBJ2-2; D uncertain. CDR3 length: 12 amino acids. V was trimmed by 3 bases and J by 7 bases, leaving 6 bases between them. Germline-derived CDR1 and CDR2 are ENHRY and SYGVKD.

The chain uses TRBV11-1 and TRBJ1-4, with no clear D. From germline, CDR1 is SGHAT and CDR2 FQDESV (reference sequence). V was trimmed by 3 bases and J by 8 bases, leaving 10 bases between them. This CDR3 contains 13 residues. CDR3 residues: CASSFDRREKLFF. The CDR3 DNA sequence: TGTGCCAGCAGCTTCGATCGGCGAGAAAAACTGTTTTTT. Full variable domain (remainder filled in from reference TRBV11-1 and TRBJ1-4): EAEVAQSPRYKITEKSQAVAFWCDPISGHATLYWYRQILGQGPELLVQFQDESVVDDSQLPKDRFSAERLKGVDSTLKIQPAELGDSAMYLCASSFDRREKLFFGSGTQLSVL.

This clonotype was counted many times. The gene calls are TRBV7-9 and TRBJ2-7; TRBD1 matches 7 bases. Germline-derived CDR1 and CDR2 are SEHNR and FQNEAQ (reference sequence). CDR3 length: 12 amino acids. Trimming removed 5 bases from V and 12 bases from J; junction bases left unmatched: 10. This chain's CDR3 is CASSARDSLGYF. The CDR3 region has the DNA TGTGCCAGCAGCGCCCGGGACAGCCTCGGGTACTTC. Filled out from reference TRBV7-9 and TRBJ2-7, the complete variable domain reads DTGVSQNPRHKITKRGQNVTFRCDPISEHNRLYWYRQTLGQGPEFLTYFQNEAQLEKSRLLSDRFSAERPKGSFSTLEIQRTEQGDSAMYLCASSARDSLGYFGPGTRLTVT.

V usage is TRBV9 and J usage is TRBJ1-6, with TRBD1 as a possible D gene (6 bases). The CDR3 totals 15 residues. The germline gives CDR1 SGDLS, CDR2 YYNGEE. V was shortened by 4 bases and J by 14 bases, with 22 bases between the two germline ends. CDR3 region: CASSQAGQGQASLHF. In nucleotides, the CDR3 is TGTGCCAGCAGCCAAGCAGGGCAGGGGCAGGCGTCCCTCCACTTT.

The chain recombines TRBV20-1 with TRBJ2-7, with 7 bases that match TRBD1. CDR1 is DFQATT and CDR2 is SNEGSKA in the germline V gene (reference sequence). J gave up 6 bases and V 4 bases, and 12 bases lay outside the gene matches. This CDR3 has 14 residues. The CDR3 here is CSATSREQGFEQYF. The CDR3 DNA sequence: TGCAGTGCTACCAGCCGTGAACAGGGGTTCGAGCAGTACTTC.

This clonotype was picked up a small number of times. The CDR3 sequence is CASSQRTGGGNQPQHF. CDR3 DNA: TGTGCCAGCAGTCAACGGACAGGGGGCGGCAATCAGCCCCAGCATTTT. This sequence joins TRBV6-1 and TRBJ1-5, with TRBD1 matching 11 bases. Germline trimming cut 5 bases from V and 2 bases from J; bases unmatched to any gene: 5. CDR1 and CDR2 from the germline V gene are MNHNS and SASEGT. This CDR3 region has 16 residues.

This clonotype has at least ten counts. The CDR3 bases are TGTGCCAGCAGCAGTTCGGGACAGGGAGGTTCACCCCTCCACTTT. Protein: CASSSSGQGGSPLHF. The rearrangement links TRBV11-2 to TRBJ1-6, with 9 bases identical to TRBD1. V shed 5 bases and J 9 bases; nucleotides not matched to a gene: 8. The germline V gene has CDR1 SGHAT and CDR2 FQNNGV. This CDR3 spans 15 amino acids.

This clonotype has more than one count but fewer than ten. The chain couples TRBV10-3 to TRBJ1-5; 7 bases agree with TRBD1. CDR3 length equals 14 residues. Germline V gene lookup returns CDR1 ENHRY and CDR2 SYGVKD. Trimming took 10 bases from V and 6 from J; bases not matched to a gene: 12. In DNA, the CDR3 is TGTGCCAGCAGGGAAGGGGGCGCCGGTCAGCCCCAGCATTTT. Amino acid sequence: CASREGGAGQPQHF.

The J gene is TRBJ1-1, the V gene TRBV7-3; D is unclear. V was shortened by 9 bases and J by 7 bases, with 12 bases between the two germline ends. The CDR3 has 11 amino acids. Germline V CDR1 and CDR2: SGHTA, FQGTGA. The CDR3 loop reads CASSNGFEAFF. In DNA, the CDR3 is TGTGCCAGTAGTAACGGATTTGAAGCTTTCTTT.

The genes are TRBV6-5 and TRBJ2-2; unclear D gene. Germline CDR1 MNHEY, CDR2 SVGAGI. The CDR3 loop spans 10 amino acids. The V and J ends lost 6 bases and 9 bases respectively, with 5 bases between them. The CDR3 nucleotides are TGTGCCAGCAGGAATAGGGAGCTGTTTTTT. Amino acids: CASRNRELFF.

This clonotype was seen ten or more times. Compared with germline, one end of the junction differs, possibly owing to a read error. The chain uses TRBV10-3 and TRBJ2-7, with a tentative D call TRBD2 (5 bases). The CDR3 is 16 amino acids. CDR1 and CDR2 (germline): ENHRY, SYGVKD. The CDR3 protein is CAISDSWSAPSGSGSF. DNA of the CDR3: TGTGCCATCAGTGATAGTTGGAGCGCGCCTTCCGGATCGGGGTCCTTC.

A remark on this clonotype: The germline gene is not matched at one end of the junction; a read error may be the cause. V gene TRBV7-2 combines with J gene TRBJ1-1; D is unresolved. The CDR3 has 14 residues. Per the germline V gene, CDR1 is SGHTA and CDR2 is FQGNSA. The CDR3 region is CASSRHGQNTEAFF. In nucleotides, the CDR3 is TGCGCCAGCAGCCGACATGGGCAGAACACTGAAGCTTTCTTT.

The J gene is TRBJ2-5, the V gene TRBV10-3, with TRBD1 identical over 10 bases. This CDR3 region has 16 residues. The J segment lost 0 bases and the V segment lost 3 bases, leaving 4 bases of the junction unmatched. Germline V gene sequence: CDR1 ENHRY, CDR2 SYGVKD. DNA of the CDR3: TGTGCCATCAGTGATAAGGGGACAGGGGACCAAGAGACCCAGTACTTC. Its protein product is CAISDKGTGDQETQYF.

Details on this clonotype: This may come from a read error, since a much larger clone is one base off. The chain links TRBV20-1 to TRBJ2-7, with a weak D call TRBD2 (5 bases). The CDR3 runs 14 residues. Germline V lookup: CDR1 DFQATT, CDR2 SNEGSKA (reference sequence). CDR3 amino acids: CSATQERVAYEQHF. In DNA, the CDR3 is TGCAGTGCTACCCAGGAGAGGGTGGCCTACGAGCAGCACTTC.

This chain links TRBV7-9 with TRBJ1-2; D remains unclear. The CDR3 totals 13 residues. The V and J ends lost 5 bases and 5 bases respectively, with 12 bases between them. Per germline, CDR1 SEHNR and CDR2 FQNEAQ (reference sequence). The CDR3 bases are TGTGCCAGCAGCGATAGGGATATTTATGGCTACACCTTC. Amino acids: CASSDRDIYGYTF.

This clonotype was observed a handful of times. It may be a read error: a sequence one base away is much more abundant. CDR3 nucleotides: TGTGCCAGCAGCGTAGAGAACTATGGCTACACCTTC. Translation: CASSVENYGYTF. The chain employs TRBV9 and TRBJ1-2; no definite D call. Trimming cost V 0 bases and J 2 bases, with 2 bases left between them. Germline assignment: CDR1 SGDLS and CDR2 YYNGEE. CDR3 size: 12 residues.

This clonotype was seen many times. The chain carries TRBV19 and TRBJ1-1, with D uncertain. In germline, CDR1 is LNHDA, CDR2 SQIVND (reference sequence). This CDR3 has 14 amino acids. Trimming stripped 3 bases from V and 0 bases from J, with 8 bases between. The CDR3 sequence is CASSIGRLNTEAFF. The CDR3 DNA is TGTGCCAGTAGTATCGGTAGGTTGAACACTGAAGCTTTCTTT.

This clonotype was observed at least ten times. This chain links TRBV7-2 with TRBJ1-2, with a tentative D call TRBD1 (6 bases). Deletions cut 3 bases from V and 10 bases from J, with 15 bases between. The CDR3 loop spans 13 amino acids. The germline gives CDR1 SGHTA, CDR2 FQGNSA. The CDR3 DNA is TGTGCCAGCAGCTTGGACCGGGACACTTACTACACCTTC. Encoded protein: CASSLDRDTYYTF.

This rearrangement joins TRBV4-1 to TRBJ1-6; D is unclear. This CDR3 spans 14 amino acids. Germline V gives CDR1 MGHRA, CDR2 YSYEKL. Trimming removed 2 bases at V and 7 bases at J, with 9 bases between. The CDR3 coding sequence is TGCGCCAGCAGCCAAAGCCTTCGGAATTCACCCCTCCACTTT. Its translation: CASSQSLRNSPLHF.

This clonotype came up a few times. CDR3 sequence (DNA): TGTGCCAGCAGTTTCGACAGTTGGAGCACTGAAGCTTTCTTT. Translating gives CASSFDSWSTEAFF. This chain uses TRBV11-2 with TRBJ1-1; TRBD1 might be the D (5 bases). V was cut by 6 bases and J by 4 bases, with 15 bases left in between. Per germline, CDR1 SGHAT and CDR2 FQNNGV. The CDR3 contains 14 residues.

The V and J genes are TRBV7-9 and TRBJ2-1; the D is unclear. The V gene lost 5 bases and the J gene lost 6 bases, with 5 bases spanning the gap. The CDR3 extends over 11 amino acids. Germline values: CDR1 SEHNR, CDR2 FQNEAQ (reference sequence). The CDR3 spells CASSPANEQFF. The CDR3 coding sequence is TGTGCCAGCAGCCCCGCCAATGAGCAGTTCTTC.

On this clonotype: In this CDR3 the conserved last residue, phenylalanine or tryptophan, is missing, so a read error is likely. Because the CDR3's place on the DNA is in doubt, the DNA is left out and the CDR3 is given as listed by TCRdb. The rearrangement joins TRBV7-9 to TRBJ2-7; the table's D gene call, TRBD2, was not cross checked with the DNA. Germline lookup yields CDR1 SEHNR and CDR2 FQNEAQ (reference sequence). The CDR3 extends over 12 residues, inclusive of both ends. The CDR3 region is CASSPGLAPSVD.

CDR3 sequence reads: CASSTRGGSHTEAFF. For the CDR3, the DNA is TGTGCCAGCAGTACTCGGGGAGGATCCCACACTGAAGCTTTCTTT. The J gene is TRBJ1-1, the V gene TRBV6-1; no firm D call. With 5 bases removed from V and 3 bases from J, the gap between germline ends came to 16 bases. The CDR3 spans 15 residues. Germline assignment: CDR1 MNHNS and CDR2 SASEGT.

On this clonotype itself: A much more abundant neighbour one base away suggests this may be a read error. The rearrangement joins TRBV10-3 to TRBJ1-5; 7 positions agree with TRBD1. The V segment lost 10 bases and the J segment 4 bases; nucleotides outside the gene matches: 13. The CDR3 contains 15 residues. Germline V lookup: CDR1 ENHRY, CDR2 SYGVKD. CDR3 in amino acids: CASNATVQGNQPQHF. Here the CDR3 DNA reads TGTGCCAGCAATGCAACCGTACAGGGGAATCAGCCCCAGCATTTT.

This clonotype was seen repeatedly, ten times or more. V is TRBV7-9 and J is TRBJ1-1; D is uncertain. Trimming removed 0 bases from V and 0 bases from J, with 8 bases in between. CDR1 is SEHNR and CDR2 is FQNEAQ in the germline V gene (reference sequence). The length of the CDR3 is 15 residues. The CDR3 DNA sequence: TGTGCCAGCAGCTTAGCGGCAGCCATGAACACTGAAGCTTTCTTT. It codes for CASSLAAAMNTEAFF.

This clonotype appeared a few times. This sequence joins TRBV6-1 and TRBJ1-6, with D unclear. Per germline, CDR1 MNHNS and CDR2 SASEGT. Trimming removed 0 bases from V and 7 bases from J, with 10 bases in between. CDR3 length equals 15 residues. CDR3 sequence: CASSEAPGFNSPLHF. CDR3 in DNA: TGTGCCAGCAGTGAAGCGCCCGGGTTCAATTCACCCCTCCACTTT.

Written as DNA, the CDR3 is TGCGCCAGCAGCCCGGGACGGGAGAATTCACCCCTCCACTTT. Translation gives CASSPGRENSPLHF. V and J are TRBV4-3 and TRBJ1-6; weak D call: TRBD1 (5 bases). CDR1 is LGHNA and CDR2 is YSLEER in the germline V gene. The CDR3 covers 14 residues. Trimming left V 4 bases short and J 7 bases short, with 11 bases between.

This clonotype appeared a few times. The V call is TRBV2, the J call TRBJ1-2; D is unclear. The CDR3 contains 14 residues. Trimming took off 6 bases at V and 0 bases at J, with 11 bases between the two ends. Germline V CDR1 and CDR2: SNHLY, FYNNEI. The DNA of the CDR3 is TGTGCCAGCAGGGCTGGACCTGCTAACTATGGCTACACCTTC. Encoded protein: CASRAGPANYGYTF.

This clonotype was detected a few times. This chain links TRBV11-3 with TRBJ2-5; 12 bases match TRBD2. Per the germline V gene, CDR1 is SGHNT and CDR2 is YENEEA. The CDR3 extends over 15 amino acids. V gave up 5 bases and J gave up 5 bases; unmatched junction bases: 6. Written as DNA, the CDR3 is TGTGCCAGCAGCCAACCCGGGACTAGCGGGGAGACCCAGTACTTC. This sequence encodes CASSQPGTSGETQYF.